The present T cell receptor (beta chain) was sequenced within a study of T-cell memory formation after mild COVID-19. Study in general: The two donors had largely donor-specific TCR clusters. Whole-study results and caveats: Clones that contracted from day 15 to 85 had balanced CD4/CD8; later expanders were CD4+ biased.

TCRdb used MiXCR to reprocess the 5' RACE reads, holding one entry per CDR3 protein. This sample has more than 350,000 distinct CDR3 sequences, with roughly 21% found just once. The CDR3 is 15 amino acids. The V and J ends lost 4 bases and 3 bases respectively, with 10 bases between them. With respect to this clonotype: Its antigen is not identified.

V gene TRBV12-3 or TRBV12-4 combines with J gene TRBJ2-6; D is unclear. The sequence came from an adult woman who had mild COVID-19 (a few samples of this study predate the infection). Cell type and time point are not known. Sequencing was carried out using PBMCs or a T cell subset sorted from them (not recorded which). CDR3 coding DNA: TGTGCCAGCAGTTGGGGTCACCGTGGGGCCAACGTCCTGACTTTC. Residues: CASSWGHRGANVLTF.